The 30 T cell receptor beta chains in this list originate from one sample, sequenced in a study of blood T cells in healthy people across ages. The second PCR ran roughly 7 to 11 cycles with a sample-barcoded 5' primer and J-beta primers. Each CDR3 protein gets one entry after TCRdb re-called the 5' RACE reads with MiXCR. The sample lists 1.5 million to 2 million distinct CDR3 sequences, 28% occurring once. Input material: blood. The origin of the receptors is a woman aged 25 to 39 in good health.

CDR3 region: CSARGPAGVQEQFF. The CDR3 DNA reads TGCAGTGCCAGGGGTCCAGCGGGAGTACAGGAGCAGTTCTTC. The chain recombines TRBV20-1 with TRBJ2-1; TRBD2 aligns across 8 bases. CDR1 is DFQATT and CDR2 is SNEGSKA in the germline V gene (reference sequence). The CDR3 has 14 amino acids. The V gene end was trimmed by 6 bases and the J gene end by 10 bases; junction bases not matched to a gene: 14.

This clonotype was detected only a few times. V gene TRBV20-1 combines with J gene TRBJ2-7; 14 bases match TRBD2. With V trimmed by 5 bases and J by 3 bases, 3 bases remained unmatched. CDR3 length equals 14 residues. CDR1 is DFQATT and CDR2 is SNEGSKA in the germline V gene (reference sequence). The CDR3 nucleotides read TGCAGTGCTGGGGGGACTAGCGGGGGCTACGAGCAGTACTTC. Its translation is CSAGGTSGGYEQYF.

The chain uses TRBV12-3 or TRBV12-4 and TRBJ1-5, with 9 bases identical to TRBD1. Trimming took 4 bases from V and 7 from J; bases not matched to a gene: 5. The CDR3 loop spans 14 amino acids. CDR3 bases: TGTGCCAGCAGTTACGGGACAGGGAGCCAGCCCCAGCATTTT. Amino acid sequence: CASSYGTGSQPQHF.

About this clonotype itself: Possible read error: a much larger clone is one base away. This chain connects TRBV10-3 to TRBJ2-2; D uncertain. CDR1 is ENHRY and CDR2 is SYGVKD in the germline V gene. The CDR3 sequence is 11 residues long. V dropped 5 bases and J dropped 4 bases, with 2 bases sitting between them. The CDR3 here is CAISSTGELFF. The CDR3 DNA follows: TGTGCCATCAGTTCCACCGGGGAGCTGTTTTTT.

The CDR3 loop is CSARGRGEGTNVLTF. DNA of the CDR3: TGCAGTGCTAGGGGCAGGGGGGAGGGGACCAACGTCCTGACTTTC. The chain employs TRBV20-1 and TRBJ2-6; D tentatively fits TRBD1 or TRBD2 (7 bases each). The V gene lost 3 bases and the J gene lost 8 bases, with 17 bases spanning the gap. The germline V gene has CDR1 DFQATT and CDR2 SNEGSKA (reference sequence). The CDR3 has 15 amino acids.

With respect to this clonotype: One junction end disagrees with the germline gene, perhaps due to a read error. CDR3 protein: CSVVRQGARGYTF. The CDR3 DNA reads as TGCAGTGTTGTGAGACAGGGGGCGCGTGGCTACACCTTC. The V call is TRBV29-1, the J call TRBJ1-2, with TRBD1 identical over 10 bases. Germline loops: CDR1 SQVTM, CDR2 ANQGSEA. This CDR3 region has 13 residues.

This clonotype was seen a handful of times. The chain couples TRBV5-1 to TRBJ1-1; a possible D gene is TRBD1 (5 bases). The V gene's germline CDR1 is SGHRS and CDR2 YFSETQ. V was pared by 2 bases and J by 8 bases, with 19 bases between. This CDR3 is 15 amino acids long. CDR3 coding DNA: TGCGCCAGCAGCTTTAGCCAGGGTGAGGGGTACGAAGCTTTCTTT. This sequence encodes CASSFSQGEGYEAFF.

A few counts support this clonotype. The gene calls are TRBV29-1 and TRBJ2-1; D perhaps matches TRBD2 (6 bases). Germline CDR1 SQVTM, CDR2 ANQGSEA. The length of the CDR3 is 14 residues. V was trimmed by 0 bases and J by 9 bases, leaving 15 bases between them. CDR3 region: CSVEDFTGALEQFF. CDR3 coding DNA: TGCAGCGTTGAAGATTTTACGGGAGCGCTTGAGCAGTTCTTC.

This clonotype showed up just a few times. The J gene is TRBJ2-7, the V gene TRBV5-1; D may match TRBD1 or TRBD2 (5 bases each). CDR1 is SGHRS, CDR2 YFSETQ, per germline. The CDR3 has 16 amino acids. V was shortened by 2 bases and J by 5 bases, with 20 bases between the two germline ends. Written as DNA, the CDR3 is TGCGCCAGCAGCTTCCCGAGGGGCGAGGGGTCCGACGAGCAGTACTTC. Encoded protein: CASSFPRGEGSDEQYF.

The J gene is TRBJ2-7, the V gene TRBV12-3 or TRBV12-4; no reliable D call. The V end was cut by 5 bases, the J end by 5 bases, with 13 bases between. This CDR3 has 13 amino acids. CDR3 nucleotides: TGTGCCAGCAGTCGGCGACTCATGGACGAGCAGTACTTC. Its translation: CASSRRLMDEQYF.

Many counts were recorded for this clonotype. The chain uses TRBV7-2 and TRBJ2-7, with D possibly TRBD2 on 5 matching bases. V was clipped by 1 base and J by 4 bases, with 14 bases between them. In germline, CDR1 is SGHTA, CDR2 FQGNSA. This CDR3 has 15 residues. CDR3 DNA sequence: TGTGCCAGCAGCTTAGTTCGGACTCCTGTTTACGAGCAGTACTTC. Its protein product is CASSLVRTPVYEQYF. The variable domain in full, completed from reference TRBV7-2 and TRBJ2-7, reads GAGVSQSPSNKVTEKGKDVELRCDPISGHTALYWYRQSLGQGLEFLIYFQGNSAPDKSGLPSDRFSAERTGGSVSTLTIQRTQQEDSAVYLCASSLVRTPVYEQYFGPGTRLTVT.

The rearrangement links TRBV9 to TRBJ2-3, with TRBD2 matching over 8 bases. The CDR3 loop spans 16 amino acids. Germline lookup yields CDR1 SGDLS and CDR2 YYNGEE. J was trimmed by 6 bases and V by 3 bases; bases with no gene match: 12. CDR3 loop: CASSGGGGRSRDTQYF. In DNA form, the CDR3 reads TGTGCCAGCAGCGGAGGCGGCGGGAGGTCCAGGGATACGCAGTATTTT.

This clonotype was detected only a few times. V is TRBV9 and J is TRBJ2-5, with D perhaps matching TRBD2 (6 bases). CDR1 and CDR2 (germline): SGDLS, YYNGEE. The CDR3 runs to 15 residues. With 4 bases removed from V and 4 bases from J, the gap between germline ends came to 17 bases. The CDR3 nucleotides are TGTGCCAGCAGCCCCCGCCCGATGGGGGGAGAGACCCAGTACTTC. Residues: CASSPRPMGGETQYF.

This clonotype has just a few counts. The chain has TRBV10-3 and TRBJ2-7; D is possibly TRBD2 (5 bases). V gave up 6 bases and J gave up 3 bases, with 6 bases separating them. There are 11 residues in the CDR3. Germline V gives CDR1 ENHRY, CDR2 SYGVKD. CDR3 protein: CAIREDYEQYF. CDR3 bases: TGTGCCATCAGGGAGGACTACGAGCAGTACTTC.

Ten or more counts support this clonotype. This chain joins TRBV5-1 and TRBJ1-5; 7 bases map to TRBD1. J was trimmed by 2 bases and V by 2 bases; bases with no gene match: 1. The CDR3 has 14 residues. Germline-derived CDR1 and CDR2 are SGHRS and YFSETQ. CDR3 in DNA: TGCGCCAGCAGCTTCACAGGGGGCAATCAGCCCCAGCATTTT. Amino acids: CASSFTGGNQPQHF.

The chain carries TRBV28 and TRBJ2-5; D ambiguous. Germline V lookup: CDR1 MDHEN, CDR2 SYDVKM. The CDR3 loop spans 11 amino acids. Deletions cut 5 bases from V and 12 bases from J, with 13 bases between. The CDR3 nucleotides are TGTGCCAGCAGTGCGGAACAAAGGGAGTACTTC. Its translation is CASSAEQREYF.

This clonotype was observed many times. The chain is built from TRBV4-3 and TRBJ2-5; TRBD2 is a possible D gene (7 bases). The CDR3 totals 17 residues. Germline V lookup: CDR1 LGHNA, CDR2 YSLEER. The V and J ends lost 0 bases and 5 bases respectively, with 19 bases between them. The CDR3 here is CASSQESIGGGRETQYF. DNA of the CDR3: TGCGCCAGCAGCCAAGAATCAATTGGCGGGGGCCGGGAGACCCAGTACTTC.

The gene calls are TRBV9 and TRBJ2-7, with 7 bases aligning to TRBD1. Germline CDR1 and CDR2: SGDLS and YYNGEE. V lost 0 bases and J lost 3; bases outside the gene matches: 6. This CDR3 has 15 residues. The CDR3 region has the DNA TGTGCCAGCAGCGTAGCCGCCGACAGGGACTACGAGCAGTACTTC. Translated, it gives CASSVAADRDYEQYF.

This chain's CDR3 is CASSPSYRGQTYEQYF. In DNA, the CDR3 is TGTGCCAGCTCACCTTCCTACAGGGGCCAAACCTACGAGCAGTACTTC. The chain has TRBV18 and TRBJ2-7; 7 bases map to TRBD1. The CDR3 totals 16 residues. Germline loops: CDR1 KGHSH, CDR2 LQKENI. Trimming removed 3 bases from V and 2 bases from J; junction bases left unmatched: 10.

This chain connects TRBV27 to TRBJ1-2; 10 positions agree with TRBD1. Looked up from germline, CDR1 is MNHEY and CDR2 is SMNVEV (reference sequence). The CDR3 totals 17 residues. Trimming cost V 5 bases and J 6 bases; bases outside gene matches: 15. The CDR3 loop is CASSPTPGQGYIDGYTF. In DNA, the CDR3 is TGTGCCAGCAGTCCTACTCCGGGACAGGGGTACATCGATGGCTACACCTTC.

This clonotype was recorded at least ten times. The chain carries TRBV10-1 and TRBJ2-5, with D unclear. Between the trimmed V and J ends, which lost 4 bases and 7 bases, there was a span of 13 bases. This CDR3 is built from 13 residues. Germline CDR1 reads WNHNN; CDR2 reads SYGVQD (reference sequence). For the CDR3, the DNA is TGCGCCAGCAGTGGCAACCCCCCGGGGACCCAGTACTTC. Translated, it gives CASSGNPPGTQYF.

The V gene is TRBV9, the J gene TRBJ1-2, with 7 bases identical to TRBD1. Trimming cost V 0 bases and J 0 bases; bases outside gene matches: 8. This CDR3 spans 17 amino acids. Germline values: CDR1 SGDLS, CDR2 YYNGEE. CDR3 in DNA: TGTGCCAGCAGCGTAGAGGGTGACAGGGAACCTAACTATGGCTACACCTTC. Its translation is CASSVEGDREPNYGYTF.

This clonotype came up many times. The chain uses TRBV6-5 and TRBJ2-7; no clear D. Germline V gene sequence: CDR1 MNHEY, CDR2 SVGAGI. This CDR3 region has 15 residues. V was pared by 5 bases and J by 3 bases, with 17 bases between. The CDR3, as DNA: TGTGCCAGCAGTCCTCACCCTCAGGATTACTACGAGCAGTACTTC. Its translation: CASSPHPQDYYEQYF.

In this sample, this clonotype turned up a few times. This sequence joins TRBV6-5 and TRBJ2-5; D uncertain. The V end was cut by 2 bases, the J end by 1 base, with 8 bases between. Germline lookup yields CDR1 MNHEY and CDR2 SVGAGI. There are 14 residues in the CDR3. CDR3 protein: CASSYVAAQETQYF. CDR3 bases: TGTGCCAGCAGTTACGTGGCAGCCCAAGAGACCCAGTACTTC.

V gene TRBV19 combines with J gene TRBJ1-2; D is ambiguous. The CDR3 has 13 amino acids. CDR1 LNHDA and CDR2 SQIVND come from the germline V gene (reference sequence). Trimming left V 4 bases short and J 5 bases short, with 11 bases between. The DNA of the CDR3 is TGTGCCAGTAGTAAGGGTGGCGAATATGGCTACACCTTC. It is translated as CASSKGGEYGYTF.

The chain couples TRBV5-1 to TRBJ2-3; 8 bases agree with TRBD2. The germline CDR1 and CDR2 sequences are SGHRS and YFSETQ. After removal of 3 bases from V and 6 bases from J, the junction contained 9 bases not matched to a gene. The length of the CDR3 is 15 residues. This CDR3 is CASSWTSSSGDTQYF. The CDR3 bases are TGCGCCAGCAGCTGGACTAGCAGTTCGGGCGATACGCAGTATTTT.

The chain recombines TRBV12-3 or TRBV12-4 with TRBJ1-1, with 7 bases fitting TRBD1. Trimming removed 6 bases from V and 4 bases from J; junction bases left unmatched: 5. CDR3 length equals 13 residues. The CDR3 loop is CASRAGQLTEAFF. CDR3 nucleotides: TGTGCCAGCAGAGCGGGACAGCTCACTGAAGCTTTCTTT.

This clonotype was observed a few times. The gene calls are TRBV28 and TRBJ2-5, with 7 bases aligning to TRBD2. Losses at the gene ends were 5 bases for V and 0 bases for J; bases not matched to a gene: 9. The germline V gene encodes CDR1 MDHEN and CDR2 SYDVKM. CDR3 size: 16 residues. CDR3 in amino acids: CASSALTSTNQETQYF. The CDR3 DNA reads TGTGCCAGCAGTGCCTTGACTAGCACCAACCAAGAGACCCAGTACTTC.

This clonotype was detected ten times or more. The chain uses TRBV7-2 and TRBJ2-1; 9 nucleotides agree with TRBD2. The V and J ends lost 3 bases and 0 bases, in that order; junction bases with no gene match: 0. CDR1 and CDR2 (germline): SGHTA, FQGNSA. The CDR3 has 15 residues. For the CDR3, the DNA is TGTGCCAGCAGCTTTAGCGGGGGCTCCTACAATGAGCAGTTCTTC. Encoded protein: CASSFSGGSYNEQFF.

The chain employs TRBV10-1 and TRBJ2-7; tentatively, D is TRBD1 (7 bases). Germline V gene sequence: CDR1 WNHNN, CDR2 SYGVQD (reference sequence). This CDR3 region has 12 residues. Trimming took off 8 bases at V and 6 bases at J, with 14 bases between the two ends. CDR3 loop: CASSGGRSEQYF. CDR3 nucleotides: TGCGCCAGCTCAGGGGGGCGCTCCGAGCAGTACTTC.